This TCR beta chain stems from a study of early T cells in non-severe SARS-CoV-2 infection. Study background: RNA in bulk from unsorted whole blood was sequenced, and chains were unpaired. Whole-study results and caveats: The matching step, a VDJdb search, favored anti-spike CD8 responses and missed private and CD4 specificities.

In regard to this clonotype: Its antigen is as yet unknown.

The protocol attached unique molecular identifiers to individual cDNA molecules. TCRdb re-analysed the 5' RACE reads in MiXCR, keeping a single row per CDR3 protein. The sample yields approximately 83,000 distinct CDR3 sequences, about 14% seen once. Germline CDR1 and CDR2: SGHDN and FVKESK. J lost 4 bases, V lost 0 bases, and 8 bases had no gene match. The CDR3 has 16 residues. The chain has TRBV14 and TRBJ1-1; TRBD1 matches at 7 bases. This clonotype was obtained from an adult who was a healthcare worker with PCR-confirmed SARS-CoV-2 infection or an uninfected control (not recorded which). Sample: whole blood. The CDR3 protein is CASSQEHRGWATEAFF. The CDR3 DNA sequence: TGTGCCAGCAGCCAAGAACACAGGGGTTGGGCCACTGAAGCTTTCTTT.